The 18 T cell receptor beta chains in this list originate from one sample, sequenced in a study of T cell responses to AZD1222 COVID-19 vaccine. Only in-frame clones appear in the TCRdb table, and some are missing; sequencing was by immunoSEQ multiplex PCR. The sample lists 84,000 or so clones, under 95% occurring once. Specimen: peripheral blood, collected on day 0 of AZD1222 vaccination. These receptors were collected from an adult in good health.

In this sample, this clone turned up a few times. This rearrangement joins TRBV7-2 to TRBJ2-5; 8 positions match TRBD2. This CDR3 is built from 15 residues. CDR1 is SGHTA and CDR2 is FQGNSA in the germline V gene. The V and J ends lost 3 bases and 4 bases, in that order; junction bases with no gene match: 7. This CDR3 reads CASSFGGAGSETQYF. For the CDR3, the DNA is TGTGCCAGCAGCTTCGGGGGGGCCGGATCAGAGACCCAGTACTTC. Together with reference TRBV7-2 and TRBJ2-5, the CDR3 gives the full variable domain: GAGVSQSPSNKVTEKGKDVELRCDPISGHTALYWYRQSLGQGLEFLIYFQGNSAPDKSGLPSDRFSAERTGGSVSTLTIQRTQQEDSAVYLCASSFGGAGSETQYFGPGTRLLVL.

V gene TRBV9 combines with J gene TRBJ1-1; no clear D. CDR1 and CDR2 (germline): SGDLS, YYNGEE. V was pared by 4 bases and J by 1 base, with 8 bases between. The CDR3 contains 13 residues. CDR3 loop: CASSYRQNTEAFF. The CDR3, as DNA: TGTGCCAGCAGCTATAGGCAGAACACTGAAGCTTTCTTT.

The rearrangement uses TRBV5-1 and TRBJ2-5; D call uncertain. CDR3 length equals 13 residues. The germline V gene encodes CDR1 SGHRS and CDR2 YFSETQ. The V end lost 2 bases, the J end lost 5 bases, and 10 bases lay between the germline ends. This CDR3 is CASSLFPGETQYF. The CDR3, as DNA: TGCGCCAGCAGCTTATTCCCTGGGGAGACCCAGTACTTC.

This sequence joins TRBV6-5 and TRBJ2-7, with D perhaps given as TRBD1 or TRBD2 (5 bases each). The CDR3 is 15 amino acids. Germline CDR1 is MNHEY and CDR2 is SVGAGI. Between the trimmed V and J ends, which lost 6 bases and 7 bases, there was a span of 22 bases. The CDR3 sequence is CASSTLGGLGLEQYF. DNA for the CDR3: TGTGCCAGCAGCACCCTTGGGGGTCTGGGGTTAGAGCAGTACTTC.

The chain joins TRBV11-2 to TRBJ2-1; weak D call: TRBD1 (6 bases). Germline V lookup: CDR1 SGHAT, CDR2 FQNNGV. This CDR3 has 15 residues. V dropped 5 bases and J dropped 2 bases, with 13 bases sitting between them. CDR3 loop: CASSPTGFTYNEQFF. For the CDR3, the DNA is TGTGCCAGCAGCCCTACAGGGTTCACCTACAATGAGCAGTTCTTC.

V usage is TRBV4-1 and J usage is TRBJ2-3, with 8 bases aligning to TRBD1. After removal of 4 bases from V and 14 bases from J, the junction contained 14 bases not matched to a gene. Germline V gene sequence: CDR1 MGHRA, CDR2 YSYEKL. The CDR3 consists of 14 residues. The CDR3 DNA follows: TGCGCCAGCAGCCTTGTTCAGGGACAGGCCGTCACGTATTTT. It codes for CASSLVQGQAVTYF.

V is TRBV6-5 and J is TRBJ2-4; 7 nucleotides align to TRBD1. Germline CDR1 MNHEY, CDR2 SVGAGI. V lost 7 bases, J lost 8 bases, and 8 bases stayed unmatched. The length of the CDR3 is 13 residues. The CDR3 DNA follows: TGTGCCAGCACCCGACAGGGACGGGACATTCAGTACTTC. Amino acid sequence: CASTRQGRDIQYF.

This clone was counted once. This chain joins TRBV5-1 and TRBJ2-4, with 10 positions matching TRBD1. Unmatched junction bases numbered 13, after V lost 6 bases and J lost 7 bases. This CDR3 spans 16 amino acids. Germline loops: CDR1 SGHRS, CDR2 YFSETQ. This chain's CDR3 is CASTLGGLTGGNIQYF. The CDR3 nucleotides are TGCGCCAGCACCCTCGGAGGGCTGACAGGGGGCAACATTCAGTACTTC.

The rearrangement uses TRBV3-1 (or the pseudogene TRBV3-2) and TRBJ1-2; D might be TRBD1 (6 bases). Trimming stripped 0 bases from V and 8 bases from J, with 13 bases between. CDR1 and CDR2 from the germline V gene are LGHDT and YNNKEL (reference sequence). The CDR3 runs to 14 residues. The CDR3 DNA follows: TGTGCCAGCAGCCAAGATCCGGGGGCGCGCGGCTACACCTTC. Protein sequence: CASSQDPGARGYTF.

This clone appeared a few times. The chain joins TRBV2 to TRBJ2-7; D unclear. The CDR3 is 15 amino acids. V was shortened by 6 bases and J by 2 bases, with 17 bases between the two germline ends. The germline V gene has CDR1 SNHLY and CDR2 FYNNEI. CDR3 region: CASRSRAGTTYEQYF. For the CDR3, the DNA is TGTGCCAGCAGGTCTCGTGCAGGAACTACCTACGAGCAGTACTTC.

The rearrangement links TRBV5-8 to TRBJ2-1; 7 bases match TRBD2. This CDR3 has 14 amino acids. Per the germline V gene, CDR1 is SGHTS and CDR2 is YDEGEE. V trimming: 0 bases; J trimming: 7 bases; junction bases outside the gene matches: 4. CDR3 in amino acids: CASSLVVSGNEQFF. The CDR3 nucleotides read TGTGCCAGCAGCTTGGTGGTTAGCGGGAATGAGCAGTTCTTC.

The gene calls are TRBV7-9 and TRBJ2-7; TRBD2 agrees at 12 bases. CDR1 SEHNR and CDR2 FQNEAQ come from the germline V gene (reference sequence). J gave up 4 bases and V 5 bases, and 6 bases lay outside the gene matches. This CDR3 has 15 amino acids. CDR3 in amino acids: CASSATSGRIYEQYF. Here the CDR3 DNA reads TGTGCCAGCAGCGCGACTAGCGGGAGAATATACGAGCAGTACTTC.

Only one count was recorded for this clone. CDR3 residues: CASTLRGRVVQPQHF. CDR3 bases: TGTGCCAGCACCCTGCGGGGGAGGGTAGTGCAGCCCCAGCATTTT. This chain connects TRBV7-8 to TRBJ1-5; D is possibly TRBD1 (5 bases). V was cut by 7 bases and J by 7 bases, with 20 bases left in between. Looked up from germline, CDR1 is SGHVS and CDR2 is FQNEAQ. The CDR3 is 15 amino acids.

The chain uses TRBV6-5 and TRBJ1-2; no definite D call. Germline CDR1 and CDR2: MNHEY and SVGAGI. The CDR3 length is 11 residues. Trimming took off 8 bases at V and 8 bases at J, with 12 bases between the two ends. The CDR3 here is CASRQVDGYTF. CDR3 nucleotide sequence: TGTGCCAGCCGGCAGGTCGACGGCTACACCTTC.

The chain has TRBV9 and TRBJ2-3, with TRBD1 identical over 11 bases. V lost 4 bases and J lost 3; bases outside the gene matches: 4. The CDR3 extends over 15 amino acids. Germline V gene sequence: CDR1 SGDLS, CDR2 YYNGEE. DNA for the CDR3: TGTGCCAGCAGCTTGGGGGACAGGGGGACAGATACGCAGTATTTT. This encodes CASSLGDRGTDTQYF.

The chain recombines TRBV27 with TRBJ1-6, with TRBD1 identical over 9 bases. CDR1 MNHEY and CDR2 SMNVEV come from the germline V gene (reference sequence). This CDR3 is 14 amino acids long. Losses at the gene ends were 5 bases for V and 10 bases for J; bases not matched to a gene: 6. The CDR3 loop reads CASSATGGGSPLHF. Written as DNA, the CDR3 is TGTGCCAGCAGTGCGACAGGGGGAGGCTCACCCCTCCACTTT.

This clone was counted only a few times. This chain connects TRBV6-2 or TRBV6-3 to TRBJ2-7, with D possibly matching TRBD1 (7 bases). Trimming cost V 4 bases and J 1 base, with 17 bases left between them. The CDR3 runs to 16 residues. CDR1 MNHEY and CDR2 SVGEGT come from the germline V gene. Here the CDR3 reads CASSWGDRSGSYEQYF. DNA for the CDR3: TGTGCCAGCAGTTGGGGGGACAGAAGCGGGTCCTACGAGCAGTACTTC.

The gene calls are TRBV19 and TRBJ1-1; TRBD1 is a possible D gene (6 bases). Germline V gene data show CDR1 as LNHDA and CDR2 as SQIVND (reference sequence). The CDR3 has 15 residues. V was shortened by 5 bases and J by 5 bases, with 18 bases between the two germline ends. Here the CDR3 reads CASSLRGGAGTEAFF. In DNA form, the CDR3 reads TGTGCCAGTAGTCTCCGGGGGGGCGCGGGTACTGAAGCTTTCTTT.